This T cell receptor (beta chain) derives from a study of blood T cell repertoires in COVID-19. About the study: Material from acute and convalescent COVID-19 was sourced from the United States, Italy and Spain. Sources were T cells, B-cell-depleted T cells, or PBMCs; the material itself was cDNA or gDNA.

The V end lost 3 bases, the J end lost 5 bases, and 8 bases lay between the germline ends. The CDR3 runs to 13 residues. CDR1 is LNHDA, CDR2 SQIVND, per germline (reference sequence). Source study methods: Using reference gene primer amplification, nucleated cell counts were estimated. Sequencing was performed with immunoSEQ multiplex PCR; in TCRdb, only in-frame clones are kept and a portion is missing. V and J calls plus clone size are reproduced from that table; the DNA served to infer D and trimming. The table shows under 200,000 clones, with about 86% occurring only once. The sequenced material came from peripheral blood. The receptor comes from a man aged 50-59 years with active or convalescent COVID-19. The rearrangement uses TRBV19 and TRBJ2-1; D gene unclear. The DNA of the CDR3 is TGTGCCAGTAGTATCCTCGCAGACAATGAGCAGTTCTTC. Its translation is CASSILADNEQFF.